A selection of T cell receptor beta chains follows, all from one sample in a study of cytomegalovirus exposure and HLA in healthy donors. Clones were sequenced by immunoSEQ multiplex PCR, and TCRdb holds only the in-frame ones, with some missing. The sample records roughly 98,000 clones, about three fifths being singletons. The sample consisted of PBMCs. Source of these receptors: a woman younger than 45 in good health and CMV-seropositive. Each CDR3 is given with its conserved first and last residue. Fields, in order: J gene, V gene, D gene, clone size, CDR3 DNA, CDR3 protein. The D gene is left open where the match is weak. Some rows have no size entry. The others give once, few or many, or a class for an expanded clone.

j_gene: TRBJ1-2; v_gene: TRBV5-1; d_gene: TRBD1; abundance: -; CDR3nt: TGCGCCAGCAGCCCCAGGGACAGGGCGGACTATGGCTACACCTTC; CDR3aa: CASSPRDRADYGYTF
j_gene: TRBJ2-7; v_gene: TRBV14; d_gene: TRBD2; abundance: -; CDR3nt: TGTGCCAGCAGCCCCCTTGGGTTTGCGCGGGGGGGTTCCTACGAGCAGTACTTC; CDR3aa: CASSPLGFARGGSYEQYF
j_gene: TRBJ2-5; v_gene: TRBV7-3; d_gene: -; abundance: once; CDR3nt: TGTGCCAGCAGCTTAAACCCTACTTCCCAAGAGACCCAGTACTTC; CDR3aa: CASSLNPTSQETQYF
j_gene: TRBJ1-2; v_gene: TRBV11-3; d_gene: TRBD1; abundance: -; CDR3nt: TGTGCCAGCAGCTTAGATGTTTCCAGGGGGATTTGGGGCTACACCTTC; CDR3aa: CASSLDVSRGIWGYTF
j_gene: TRBJ2-3; v_gene: TRBV19; d_gene: -; abundance: -; CDR3nt: TGTGCCAGTAGTAAACCTTACTCGGATACGCAGTATTTT; CDR3aa: CASSKPYSDTQYF
j_gene: TRBJ2-3; v_gene: TRBV18; d_gene: -; abundance: once; CDR3nt: TGTGCCAGCTCATCTCAGGGGCCCAGGGCAGATACGCAGTATTTT; CDR3aa: CASSSQGPRADTQYF
j_gene: TRBJ2-7; v_gene: TRBV4-1; d_gene: TRBD2; abundance: -; CDR3nt: TGCGCCAGCAGCCAAGAAGGCGGGGGACGATCCTACGAGCAGTACTTC; CDR3aa: CASSQEGGGRSYEQYF
j_gene: TRBJ1-5; v_gene: TRBV2; d_gene: -; abundance: -; CDR3nt: TGTGCCAGCAGTGAAGGCAGGGTAAATCAGCCCCAGCATTTT; CDR3aa: CASSEGRVNQPQHF
j_gene: TRBJ2-1; v_gene: TRBV6-4; d_gene: -; abundance: -; CDR3nt: TGTGCCAGCCTCGCCCAGGGAAATAAGGAGCAGTTCTTC; CDR3aa: CASLAQGNKEQFF
j_gene: TRBJ2-1; v_gene: TRBV7-8; d_gene: -; abundance: -; CDR3nt: TGTGCCAGCAGCTTAGCGCGACGGGGGGCACTCAATGAGCAGTTCTTC; CDR3aa: CASSLARRGALNEQFF
j_gene: TRBJ2-3; v_gene: TRBV29-1; d_gene: TRBD1; abundance: once; CDR3nt: TGCAGCGGCCGGACAGGGTCGGACACAGATACGCAGTATTTT; CDR3aa: CSGRTGSDTDTQYF
j_gene: TRBJ2-3; v_gene: TRBV7-3; d_gene: -; abundance: -; CDR3nt: TGTGCCAGCAGCTTAGGGCCGTCCACAGATACGCAGTATTTT; CDR3aa: CASSLGPSTDTQYF
j_gene: TRBJ1-4; v_gene: TRBV4-2; d_gene: -; abundance: -; CDR3nt: TGTGCCAGCAGCCCTAGAGGGGGAGATGGTGAAAAACTGTTTTTT; CDR3aa: CASSPRGGDGEKLFF
j_gene: TRBJ1-1; v_gene: TRBV23-1; d_gene: -; abundance: once; CDR3nt: TGCGCCAGCAGTCAATCGCGCCGCAAAGAAGCTTTCTTT; CDR3aa: CASSQSRRKEAFF
j_gene: TRBJ2-3; v_gene: TRBV2; d_gene: -; abundance: -; CDR3nt: TGTGCCAGCAGTATTCTAGCGATAGATACGCAGTATTTT; CDR3aa: CASSILAIDTQYF
j_gene: TRBJ2-4; v_gene: TRBV28; d_gene: TRBD2; abundance: -; CDR3nt: TGTGCCAGCAGTTCTCGCGGGGGGGCGGGGAACATTCAGTACTTC; CDR3aa: CASSSRGGAGNIQYF
j_gene: TRBJ2-1; v_gene: TRBV7-3; d_gene: TRBD1; abundance: -; CDR3nt: TGTGCCAGCAGCTTCCTTGGACAGGACAATGAGCAGTTCTTC; CDR3aa: CASSFLGQDNEQFF
j_gene: TRBJ1-4; v_gene: TRBV5-1; d_gene: TRBD1; abundance: few; CDR3nt: TGCGCCACAAAACAGGGGGTTGCAACTAATGAAAAACTGTTTTTT; CDR3aa: CATKQGVATNEKLFF
j_gene: TRBJ1-2; v_gene: TRBV5-1; d_gene: -; abundance: -; CDR3nt: TGCGCCAGCAGGGCAGACTATGGCTACACCTTC; CDR3aa: CASRADYGYTF
j_gene: TRBJ1-4; v_gene: TRBV5-8; d_gene: TRBD1; abundance: -; CDR3nt: TGTGCCAGCAGCTTGGGGCAGGGGGCGTCGAAACTGTTTTTT; CDR3aa: CASSLGQGASKLFF
j_gene: TRBJ2-1; v_gene: TRBV28; d_gene: -; abundance: -; CDR3nt: TGTGCCAGCACTAAGGGAGGACGGGGTCTCGGTGAGCAGTTCTTC; CDR3aa: CASTKGGRGLGEQFF
j_gene: TRBJ1-2; v_gene: TRBV19; d_gene: -; abundance: -; CDR3nt: TGTGCCAGTAGTATCGGACATTACTATGGCTACACCTTC; CDR3aa: CASSIGHYYGYTF
j_gene: TRBJ1-1; v_gene: TRBV12-2; d_gene: -; abundance: -; CDR3nt: TGTGCAAGTCGCTCGGGGCGGGACAGAAGAATGAACACTGAAGCTTTCTTT; CDR3aa: CASRSGRDRRMNTEAFF
j_gene: TRBJ2-1; v_gene: TRBV2; d_gene: TRBD2; abundance: -; CDR3nt: TGTGCCAGCCTAACTAGCGGGAACTACAATGAGCAGTTCTTC; CDR3aa: CASLTSGNYNEQFF
j_gene: TRBJ1-3; v_gene: TRBV6-5; d_gene: -; abundance: -; CDR3nt: TGTGCCAGCAAAATGGAAGGGGCAGGAAACACCATATATTTT; CDR3aa: CASKMEGAGNTIYF
j_gene: TRBJ1-3; v_gene: TRBV6-5; d_gene: -; abundance: -; CDR3nt: TGTGCCAGCAGTTACTCGCCCGGGATCTCTGGAAACACCATATATTTT; CDR3aa: CASSYSPGISGNTIYF
j_gene: TRBJ2-1; v_gene: TRBV27; d_gene: -; abundance: -; CDR3nt: TGTGCCAGCAAAAATTTCAGGGCTAGCTCCTACAATGAGCAGTTCTTC; CDR3aa: CASKNFRASSYNEQFF
j_gene: TRBJ2-3; v_gene: TRBV19; d_gene: -; abundance: -; CDR3nt: TGTGCCAGTAGTATAAACATTTGGGATACGCAGTATTTT; CDR3aa: CASSINIWDTQYF
j_gene: TRBJ1-3; v_gene: TRBV5-1; d_gene: -; abundance: -; CDR3nt: TGCGCCATCCCACCAGTACACTCTGGAAACACCATATATTTT; CDR3aa: CAIPPVHSGNTIYF
j_gene: TRBJ2-4; v_gene: TRBV11-3; d_gene: -; abundance: few; CDR3nt: TGTGCCAGCAGCCCCCCTGGCGCCAAAAACATTCAGTACTTC; CDR3aa: CASSPPGAKNIQYF
j_gene: TRBJ1-1; v_gene: TRBV28; d_gene: -; abundance: few; CDR3nt: TGTGCCAGCAGTTCAGGGGCTCCGAACACTGAAGCTTTCTTT; CDR3aa: CASSSGAPNTEAFF
j_gene: TRBJ1-2; v_gene: TRBV7-2; d_gene: -; abundance: -; CDR3nt: TGTGCCAGCAGCTTAACAGGCTATGGCTACACCTTC; CDR3aa: CASSLTGYGYTF
j_gene: TRBJ2-1; v_gene: TRBV7-2; d_gene: TRBD1; abundance: -; CDR3nt: TGTGCCAGCAGTCGGACAGGGGGCTCCTACAATGAGCAGTTCTTC; CDR3aa: CASSRTGGSYNEQFF
j_gene: TRBJ2-3; v_gene: TRBV27; d_gene: -; abundance: -; CDR3nt: TGTGCCAGCAGTTCGACAGTGGCGACAGATACGCAGTATTTT; CDR3aa: CASSSTVATDTQYF
j_gene: TRBJ1-6; v_gene: TRBV27; d_gene: -; abundance: -; CDR3nt: TGTGCCAGCAGACCCACCTGGGGGGGGGATTCACCCCTCCACTTT; CDR3aa: CASRPTWGGDSPLHF
j_gene: TRBJ2-1; v_gene: TRBV19; d_gene: TRBD2; abundance: -; CDR3nt: TGTGCCAGTAGGACTAGCGGGGCTGGGGATGAGCAGTTCTTC; CDR3aa: CASRTSGAGDEQFF
j_gene: TRBJ1-2; v_gene: TRBV19; d_gene: TRBD1; abundance: -; CDR3nt: TGTGCCAGTAGGGGGACAGGCGGCAACTATGGCTACACCTTC; CDR3aa: CASRGTGGNYGYTF
j_gene: TRBJ1-6; v_gene: TRBV5-1; d_gene: -; abundance: -; CDR3nt: TGCGCCAGCAGCGCGCACGGGGATAATTCACCCCTCCACTTT; CDR3aa: CASSAHGDNSPLHF
j_gene: TRBJ1-1; v_gene: TRBV7-2; d_gene: -; abundance: -; CDR3nt: TGTGCCAGCAGCCCGTGGAGGACCCCGGGCACTGAAGCTTTCTTT; CDR3aa: CASSPWRTPGTEAFF
j_gene: TRBJ1-4; v_gene: TRBV30; d_gene: -; abundance: -; CDR3nt: TGTGCCTGGAGTGTCTCCTCTAGGAGGACTAATGAAAAACTGTTTTTT; CDR3aa: CAWSVSSRRTNEKLFF
j_gene: TRBJ1-6; v_gene: TRBV13; d_gene: TRBD1; abundance: -; CDR3nt: TGTGCCAGCAGCTTTTTCAGGGGGTTCCCCCTCCACTTT; CDR3aa: CASSFFRGFPLHF
j_gene: TRBJ2-5; v_gene: TRBV18; d_gene: -; abundance: -; CDR3nt: TGTGCCAGCTCACTCCAACAGGGCGGAGAGACCCAGTACTTC; CDR3aa: CASSLQQGGETQYF
j_gene: TRBJ2-5; v_gene: TRBV19; d_gene: TRBD2; abundance: few; CDR3nt: TGTGCCAGTAAACGGGGGGACCAAGAGACCCAGTACTTC; CDR3aa: CASKRGDQETQYF
j_gene: TRBJ1-2; v_gene: TRBV28; d_gene: TRBD1; abundance: -; CDR3nt: TGTGCCAGCACCCACTTGACAGGGGCAAGCGGCTACACCTTC; CDR3aa: CASTHLTGASGYTF
j_gene: TRBJ1-3; v_gene: TRBV11-2; d_gene: TRBD1; abundance: -; CDR3nt: TGTGCCAGCAGCCCCGACAGGGGGAACACCATATATTTT; CDR3aa: CASSPDRGNTIYF
j_gene: TRBJ2-3; v_gene: TRBV6-1; d_gene: -; abundance: few; CDR3nt: TGTGCCAGCAGTGGCAGGCCAGGGGATACGCAGTATTTT; CDR3aa: CASSGRPGDTQYF
j_gene: TRBJ1-5; v_gene: TRBV4-1; d_gene: TRBD1; abundance: -; CDR3nt: TGCGCCAGCAGCCAAGGTGTGGACAGGGTGCATCAGCCCCAGCATTTT; CDR3aa: CASSQGVDRVHQPQHF
j_gene: TRBJ1-5; v_gene: TRBV6-5; d_gene: TRBD1; abundance: -; CDR3nt: TGTGCCAGCAGTGCAAGACAGGGGAGCAATCAGCCCCAGCATTTT; CDR3aa: CASSARQGSNQPQHF
j_gene: TRBJ2-3; v_gene: TRBV7-9; d_gene: -; abundance: -; CDR3nt: TGTGCCAGCAGCCCGGGACTCAGCACAGATACGCAGTATTTT; CDR3aa: CASSPGLSTDTQYF
j_gene: TRBJ1-4; v_gene: TRBV21-1; d_gene: -; abundance: -; CDR3nt: TGTGCCAGCACCCGGGACAGGCGAAATGAAAAACTGTTTTTT; CDR3aa: CASTRDRRNEKLFF
j_gene: TRBJ2-3; v_gene: TRBV7-2; d_gene: -; abundance: -; CDR3nt: TGTGCCAGCAGCTTTAGAGGACGGCCGGGGGCAGATACGCAGTATTTT; CDR3aa: CASSFRGRPGADTQYF
j_gene: TRBJ1-2; v_gene: TRBV2; d_gene: -; abundance: -; CDR3nt: TGTGCCAGCAGAGACATTGGCTACACCTTC; CDR3aa: CASRDIGYTF
j_gene: TRBJ2-2; v_gene: TRBV25-1; d_gene: -; abundance: -; CDR3nt: TGTGCCAGCAGTGCACATGGGCATAGCACCGGGGAGCTGTTTTTT; CDR3aa: CASSAHGHSTGELFF
j_gene: TRBJ2-7; v_gene: TRBV19; d_gene: TRBD1; abundance: -; CDR3nt: TGTGCCAGTAGTACCAACAGGGGGGTTACCTACGAGCAGTACTTC; CDR3aa: CASSTNRGVTYEQYF
j_gene: TRBJ2-1; v_gene: TRBV7-8; d_gene: TRBD2; abundance: -; CDR3nt: TGTGCCAGCAGCTTAGTGGGTAGCGGGTACAATGAGCAGTTCTTC; CDR3aa: CASSLVGSGYNEQFF